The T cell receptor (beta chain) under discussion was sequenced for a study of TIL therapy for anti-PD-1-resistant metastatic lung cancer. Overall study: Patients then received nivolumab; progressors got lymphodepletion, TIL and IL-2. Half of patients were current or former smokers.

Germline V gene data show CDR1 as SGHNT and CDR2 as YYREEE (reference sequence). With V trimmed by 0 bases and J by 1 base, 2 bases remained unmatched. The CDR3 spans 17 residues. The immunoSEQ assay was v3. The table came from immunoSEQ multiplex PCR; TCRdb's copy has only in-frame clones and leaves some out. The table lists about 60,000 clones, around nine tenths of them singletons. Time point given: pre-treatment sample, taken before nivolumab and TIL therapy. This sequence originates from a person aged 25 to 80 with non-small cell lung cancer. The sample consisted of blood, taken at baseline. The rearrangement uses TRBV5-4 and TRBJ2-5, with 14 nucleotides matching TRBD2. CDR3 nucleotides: TGTGCCAGCAGCTTGGCAGGGACTAGCGGGGGCCAAGAGACCCAGTACTTC. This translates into CASSLAGTSGGQETQYF.